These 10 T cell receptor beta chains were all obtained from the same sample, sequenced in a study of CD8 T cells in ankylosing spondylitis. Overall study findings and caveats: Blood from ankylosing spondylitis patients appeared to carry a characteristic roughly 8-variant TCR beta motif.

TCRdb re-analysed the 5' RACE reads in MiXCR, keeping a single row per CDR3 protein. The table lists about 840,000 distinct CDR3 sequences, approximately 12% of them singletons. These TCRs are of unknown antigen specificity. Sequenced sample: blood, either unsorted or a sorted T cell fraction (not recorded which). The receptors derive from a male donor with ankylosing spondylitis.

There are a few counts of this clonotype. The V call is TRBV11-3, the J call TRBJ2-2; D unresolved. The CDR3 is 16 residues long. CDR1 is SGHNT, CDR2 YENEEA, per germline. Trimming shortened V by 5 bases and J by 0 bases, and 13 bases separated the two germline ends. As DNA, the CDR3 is TGTGCCAGCAGCACCACACAGAAGTCGAACACCGGGGAGCTGTTTTTT. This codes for CASSTTQKSNTGELFF.

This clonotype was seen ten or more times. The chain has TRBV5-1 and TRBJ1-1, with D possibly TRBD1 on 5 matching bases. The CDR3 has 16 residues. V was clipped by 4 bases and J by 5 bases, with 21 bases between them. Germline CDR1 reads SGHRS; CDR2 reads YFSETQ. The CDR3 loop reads CASSISYGAAGTEAFF. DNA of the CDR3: TGCGCCAGCAGCATCTCGTATGGGGCTGCGGGGACTGAAGCTTTCTTT.

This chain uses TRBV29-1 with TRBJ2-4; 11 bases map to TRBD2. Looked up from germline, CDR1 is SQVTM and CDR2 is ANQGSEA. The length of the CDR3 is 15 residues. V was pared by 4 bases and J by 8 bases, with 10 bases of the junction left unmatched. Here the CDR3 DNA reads TGCAGCGTTGGCATTAGCGGGGGGGCCTCGGACATTCAGTACTTC. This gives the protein CSVGISGGASDIQYF.

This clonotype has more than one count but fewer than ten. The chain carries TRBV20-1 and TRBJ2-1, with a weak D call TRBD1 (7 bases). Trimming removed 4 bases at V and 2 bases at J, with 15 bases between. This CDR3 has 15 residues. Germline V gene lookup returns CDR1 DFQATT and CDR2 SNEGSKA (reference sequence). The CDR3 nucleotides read TGCAGTGCTATGGGAGGCGGGACAGCCTACAATGAGCAGTTCTTC. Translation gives CSAMGGGTAYNEQFF.

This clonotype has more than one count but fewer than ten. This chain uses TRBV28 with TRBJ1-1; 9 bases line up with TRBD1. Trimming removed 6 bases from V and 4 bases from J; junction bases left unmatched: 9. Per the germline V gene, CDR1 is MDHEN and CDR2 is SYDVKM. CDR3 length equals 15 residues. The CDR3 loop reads CASSRPGQGRTEAFF. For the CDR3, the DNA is TGTGCCAGCAGCCGACCGGGACAGGGCCGCACTGAAGCTTTCTTT.

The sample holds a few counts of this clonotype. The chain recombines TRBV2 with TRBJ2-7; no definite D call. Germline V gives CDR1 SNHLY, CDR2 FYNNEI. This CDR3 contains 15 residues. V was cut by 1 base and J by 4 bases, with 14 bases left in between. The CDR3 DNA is TGTGCCAGCAGTGAAGGTCCGGTAAGAGCATACGAGCAGTACTTC. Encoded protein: CASSEGPVRAYEQYF.

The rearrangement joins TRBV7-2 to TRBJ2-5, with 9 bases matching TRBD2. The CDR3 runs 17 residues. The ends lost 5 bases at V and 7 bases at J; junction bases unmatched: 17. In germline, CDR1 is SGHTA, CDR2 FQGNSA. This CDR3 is CASSLRGMAGGKATQYF. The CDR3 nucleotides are TGTGCCAGCAGCCTCCGAGGGATGGCGGGAGGGAAAGCGACCCAGTACTTC.

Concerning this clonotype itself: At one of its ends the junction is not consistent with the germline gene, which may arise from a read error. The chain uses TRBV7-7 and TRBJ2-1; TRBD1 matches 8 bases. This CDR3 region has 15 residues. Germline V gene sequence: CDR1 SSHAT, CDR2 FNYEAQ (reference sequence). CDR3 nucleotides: TGTGCTAGCAGCTTGGGGACAGGCTTAATCAATGAGCAGTTCTTC. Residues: CASSLGTGLINEQFF.

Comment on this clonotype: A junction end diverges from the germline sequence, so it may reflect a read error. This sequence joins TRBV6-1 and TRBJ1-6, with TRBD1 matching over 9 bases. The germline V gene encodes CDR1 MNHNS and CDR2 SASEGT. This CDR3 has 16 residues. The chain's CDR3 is CVSSTHGQGIGSPLHF. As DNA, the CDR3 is TGTGTCAGCAGTACCCACGGACAGGGGATCGGATCACCCCTCCACTTT.

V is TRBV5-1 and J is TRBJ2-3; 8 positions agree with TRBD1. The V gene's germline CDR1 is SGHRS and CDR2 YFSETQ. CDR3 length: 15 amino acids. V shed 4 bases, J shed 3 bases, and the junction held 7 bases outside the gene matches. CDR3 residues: CASSLWDRRTDTQYF. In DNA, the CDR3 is TGCGCCAGCAGCCTATGGGACAGGAGAACAGATACGCAGTATTTT.